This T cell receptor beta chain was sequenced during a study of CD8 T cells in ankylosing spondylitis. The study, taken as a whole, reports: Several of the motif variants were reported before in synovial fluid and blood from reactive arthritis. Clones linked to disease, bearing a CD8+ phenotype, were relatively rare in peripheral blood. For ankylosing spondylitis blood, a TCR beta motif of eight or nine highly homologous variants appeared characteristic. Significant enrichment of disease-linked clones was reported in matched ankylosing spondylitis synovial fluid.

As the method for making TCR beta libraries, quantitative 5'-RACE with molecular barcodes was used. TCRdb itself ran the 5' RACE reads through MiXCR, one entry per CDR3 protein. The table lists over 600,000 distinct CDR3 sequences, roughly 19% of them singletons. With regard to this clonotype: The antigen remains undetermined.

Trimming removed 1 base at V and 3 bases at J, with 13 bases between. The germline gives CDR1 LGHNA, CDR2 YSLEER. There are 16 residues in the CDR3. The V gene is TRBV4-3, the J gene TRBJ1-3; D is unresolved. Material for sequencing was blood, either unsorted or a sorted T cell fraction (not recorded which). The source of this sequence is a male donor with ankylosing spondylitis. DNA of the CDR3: TGCGCCAGCAGCCAAGCTTGGGCCCCCGGTGGAAACACCATATATTTT. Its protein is CASSQAWAPGGNTIYF.